This T cell receptor (beta chain) was sequenced in a study of cytomegalovirus exposure and HLA in healthy donors (dated by TCRdb to about 2017). Notes on the research overall: An earlier analysis of approximately 640 of the donors reported 250 to 350 Gb of sequence data and 117 million unique TCR beta sequences from around 200 million T cells. Donor age, sex, ethnicity and CMV serostatus were compiled alongside the repertoire data. In a later genetic analysis, genome-wide SNP genotypes for about three fifths of the 666 donors were used, and that subset was treated as a discovery cohort. The T cell repertoires of 700 or so subjects were profiled by immunosequencing and related to cytomegalovirus serostatus. Among the approximately 430 genotyped donors, approximately 77% belonged to the genetic ancestry cluster associated with self-reported Caucasian donors. Class I and class II HLA loci were covered by the typing at four-digit resolution. A later analysis re-analyzed previously published TCR beta repertoires from 650 to 800 donors and added high-resolution HLA genotyping to study TCR occurrence patterns. An early release that covered some 630 HLA-typed donors contained approximately 300 gigabases of sequencing data and around 85 million unique TCR sequences. Rather than using new phenotypic data, the later analysis identified candidate immune exposures from TCR beta sequences and from how often those sequences occurred across donors. Among roughly 370 genotyped donors of the cohort, an average of approximately 230,000 unique TCR beta nucleotide sequences were sequenced per donor, roughly 20% of them non-productive. About 5 DR-DQ haplotypes were handled as single units for association and clustering, since linkage in the cohort was strong. The aim of the study was to test whether cataloging public T cell receptors could identify signatures of past pathogen exposure. In an earlier analysis of roughly 540 of the donors, high-throughput TCR beta sequencing was used to judge whether each TCR beta V gene segment behaved as functional or pseudogenic. Every repertoire in the discovery cohort had been generated on one and the same sequencing platform. High-throughput TCR immunosequencing, statistical association of individual TCRs with disease status, and machine learning were combined to predict cytomegalovirus infection status. A separate validation cohort of over 95 different subjects was used in addition to the 666-subject first cohort. Typing coverage varied by locus: roughly 620-630 donors for A, B, C, DRB1 and DQB1; more than 500 for DQA1; around 610 for DPA1; under 490 for DPB1.

The cohort was made up of 666 healthy bone marrow donors. Cohort members were all nominally healthy when sampled, although unrecorded immune exposures were likely present. The donor was CMV seronegative and belonged to the group of approximately 320 seronegative cohort members. Every donor gave a peripheral blood sample, and the peripheral blood mononuclear cells from that sample were used for TCR beta sequencing. Genomic DNA was extracted from the blood cell samples with the Qiagen DNeasy Blood Extraction Kit. Comments on this clone: The specificity of this receptor is unknown. No base quality information exists; no much larger clone differs at one position.

Study-level results and caveats: According to a later analysis, parvovirus B19, influenza, CMV and Epstein-Barr virus appeared linked to several top co-occurrence clusters. The earlier analysis of almost 600 of the donors excluded 15 to 20 rarely observed V segments, including chromosome 9 orphons, because counts were too low. In a later analysis, 15,000 to 20,000 TCR beta sequences were associated with specific HLA alleles at a false discovery rate of 0.05. Correlated functional status among segregating V segments might reflect linkage disequilibrium, but an unknown experimental factor could not be ruled out. V-gene and J-gene trimming of TCR beta chains was associated with a missense DCLRE1C variant in a later genetic analysis, and the association was replicated in an independent cohort. When HLA alleles, especially DR and DQ, strongly co-occurred, attributing TCR associations to individual alleles was difficult. Sequencing depth was assumed to be roughly uniform across donors in the presence/absence analyses, though that assumption may not hold. The only immune exposure information available for the cohort was CMV serostatus. In an earlier analysis of approximately 590 of the donors, most TCR beta V segments appeared in productive rearrangements about 87% or about 30% of the time, broadly matching IMGT annotations. This cohort had only TCR beta chains sequenced, and the lack of alpha or paired-chain data limited which features could be detected. The classifier was reported to diagnose cytomegalovirus status with high specificity and sensitivity in both the original and validation cohorts. According to a later analysis, most CMV-associated TCR beta chains appeared to be HLA-restricted, and the HLA associations seemed to be driven largely by CMV exposure. Because some donors lacked HLA typing at each locus, the association tests relied only on the typed subset. The sequencing pipeline was judged likely to have produced a cluster of highly shared sequence variants as a technical artifact. Most TCR sequences were observed very rarely across donors, whereas some public TCRs were present in many individuals. In vitro tests confirmed that a few of the cytomegalovirus-associated TCR beta chains recognize cytomegalovirus antigens. According to a later analysis, TCR association rates differed among HLA loci, with DRB1 alleles showing the most associated TCRs and HLA-C alleles showing the fewest. According to the authors, the approach could potentially be generalized to other disease states and immunological phenotypes. According to a later genetic analysis, donors in an Asian-associated ancestry cluster had fewer N-insertions in productive TCRs than the approximately 690-donor mean. A further reported finding was that TCR beta sequences accurately predicted the HLA-A and HLA-B alleles for most subjects in the first cohort. The study listed over 150 TCR beta chains as associated with cytomegalovirus. A later analysis found that HLA-associated TCR beta chains were more clonally expanded and had lower generation probabilities than equally common non-associated chains.

The protocol used for the library was the immunoSEQ multiplex PCR assay. For the multiplex PCR, a mixture combining 60 forward primers for TCR Vbeta segments and 13 reverse primers for TCR Jbeta segments was used. Amplification of the CDR3 region of rearranged TCR beta genes was performed with a multiplex PCR assay on genomic DNA. The amplified TCR beta libraries were sequenced on the Illumina HiSeq System as 87-base-pair reads. Processing in the source paper ran as follows. In a later analysis, tens of millions of unique TCR beta chains were counted across the approximately 640 repertoires, and approximately 11 million of these chains were shared by at least two donors. Raw reads were error-corrected and collapsed into unique sequences by a nearest-neighbor algorithm in which closely related sequences were merged to remove PCR and sequencing errors. V, D and J gene segments were assigned by aligning CDR3 sequences to IMGT reference sequences. For a sequence to be retained, a match of at least six nucleotides was required to both a V gene segment and a J gene segment. A rearrangement was called productive if the CDR3 had no stop codons and remained in frame with V and J, and every other rearrangement was called non-productive. CDR3 was defined by IMGT convention, running from the second conserved V-encoded cysteine to the conserved J-encoded phenylalanine. The earlier analysis of around 640 of the donors excluded sequences that lacked an unambiguous match to a single V gene segment. An earlier analysis of fewer than 750 of the donors called V segments functional above 56.7% productive rearrangements and segregating when the between-donor standard deviation exceeded 5%. To diagnose cytomegalovirus status from the catalog of TCR beta chain sequences, a statistical classification framework was built. A later analysis assigned V and J genes by comparing TCR nucleotide sequences with IMGT/GENE-DB human TR gene sequences. In a later analysis, CDR3 sequences and most-parsimonious VDJ recombination scenarios were assigned using the TCRdist pipeline. In a later analysis, each TCR beta chain was defined by its CDR3 amino acid sequence together with its V-gene family, and reads lacking a unique V-gene family were excluded. As a way to deal with suspected cross-contamination and a sequencing artifact, a later analysis dropped approximately 570 nucleotide sequences that were highly shared and had low generation probability. In a later analysis, a clonal expansion index for each public chain was calculated from normalized within-repertoire ranks of inferred template counts. In a later analysis, generation probabilities were computed with a VDJ recombination model fitted to out-of-frame rearrangements, and the resulting probabilities were checked against IGoR. In a later analysis, TCR-TCR, TCR-HLA and TCR-CMV co-occurrence was scored with hypergeometric tests, and a repertoire-size bias correction was applied to TCR pairs. False discovery rates were estimated in a later analysis by permuting HLA or CMV assignments 20 times. A later analysis grouped co-occurring TCRs with DBSCAN, adding TCRdist sequence similarity when clustering within HLA-allele-positive subsets. Repertoires with fewer than 30,000 or more than 120,000 public chains, plus five repertoires with anomalous nucleotide sharing, were excluded from co-occurrence clustering. TCRdb's version of the immuneACCESS table is confined to in-frame rearrangements and falls short of the full clone set. An unresolved V gene accounts for under half of the shortfall where checked; the remainder is of unknown origin. D and trimming were read from the DNA, whereas the V and J calls and clone size are those reported in that table. The table for this sample lists about 190,000 clones; around nine tenths of them were counted only once. The ten largest clones capture 1.5% to 2% of the sample.

Input material: PBMCs. The source of this sequence is a woman aged 18-29 years in good health and CMV-seronegative.

The sequence in DNA is TGTGCCAGCAGCTTGGTTCCCTACAGCACAGATACGCAGTATTTT. It translates to CASSLVPYSTDTQYF. This chain is built from TRBV5-8 and TRBJ2-3; no D gene can be assigned with confidence. The germline V gene provides CDR1 SGHTS and CDR2 YDEGEE. The CDR3 contains 15 residues, cysteine and phenylalanine counted. The DNA shown is the 45-base CDR3, in frame from base 1. V is cut by 0 bases and J by 0 bases, and the space between the germline ends is 8 bases.